The 26 T cell receptor beta chains in this list originate from one sample, sequenced in a study of T cells after yellow fever vaccination. A single record per CDR3 protein comes from TCRdb applying MiXCR to the 5' RACE reads. The sample holds about 340,000 distinct CDR3 sequences, around 3.9% seen once. The sample was PBMCs, taken 5 days after the yellow fever booster vaccination. The receptors come from a man aged 18 to 30 who received the YFV17D yellow fever vaccine.

This chain joins TRBV18 and TRBJ1-1; possibly TRBD1 for D (5 bases). This CDR3 has 14 amino acids. Germline V gives CDR1 KGHSH, CDR2 LQKENI. Trimming shortened V by 2 bases and J by 2 bases, and 9 bases separated the two germline ends. CDR3 sequence reads: CASSPGARNTEAFF. CDR3 DNA: TGTGCCAGCTCACCAGGGGCCAGAAACACTGAAGCTTTCTTT.

Worth noting for this clonotype: A much more abundant neighbour one base away suggests this may be a read error. Because the CDR3 is missing its conserved closing phenylalanine or tryptophan, this is likely a read error. The chain has TRBV12-3 or TRBV12-4 and TRBJ1-5; D remains unclear. V gave up 3 bases and J gave up 2 bases, with 11 bases separating them. The CDR3 runs 15 residues. CDR3 sequence (DNA): TGTGCCAGCAGTTTCTTAACGGTCGGCAATCAGCCCCAGCATCTT. Its protein product is CASSFLTVGNQPQHL.

A few counts support this clonotype. The chain is built from TRBV6-6 and TRBJ1-2, with D maybe TRBD1 (5 bases). This CDR3 is built from 13 residues. V lost 0 bases to trimming and J lost 12 bases, with 14 bases between them. The germline gives CDR1 MNHNY, CDR2 SVGAGI (reference sequence). In DNA, the CDR3 is TGTGCCAGCAGTTACTCGATCCGTATGGGGCACACCTTC. Residues: CASSYSIRMGHTF.

V usage is TRBV2 and J usage is TRBJ1-6; D not resolved. The CDR3 spans 15 residues. CDR1 is SNHLY and CDR2 is FYNNEI in the germline V gene. Trimming took off 5 bases at V and 6 bases at J, with 14 bases between the two ends. Here the CDR3 DNA reads TGTGCCAGCAGTACTGACATCGGGAGTAATTCACCCCTCCACTTT. This encodes CASSTDIGSNSPLHF.

This clonotype was found a few times. The chain carries TRBV5-1 and TRBJ2-1; TRBD2 agrees at 12 bases. The germline V gene has CDR1 SGHRS and CDR2 YFSETQ. J gave up 5 bases and V 4 bases, and 10 bases lay outside the gene matches. The CDR3 totals 17 residues. The chain's CDR3 is CASSASIRLAGDNEQFF. CDR3 in DNA: TGCGCCAGCAGCGCCTCCATTAGACTAGCGGGGGACAATGAGCAGTTCTTC. The complete variable domain, with remaining parts taken from reference TRBV5-1 and TRBJ2-1, reads KAGVTQTPRYLIKTRGQQVTLSCSPISGHRSVSWYQQTPGQGLQFLFEYFSETQRNKGNFPGRFSGRQFSNSRSEMNVSTLELGDSALYLCASSASIRLAGDNEQFFGPGTRLTVL.

This clonotype showed up many times. The chain employs TRBV7-2 and TRBJ2-1; D unclear. V lost 0 bases and J 6 bases, leaving 9 bases between the germline ends. The CDR3 is 14 residues long. Germline V gene data show CDR1 as SGHTA and CDR2 as FQGNSA. DNA for the CDR3: TGTGCCAGCAGCTTAGCGCTAAGTGTCAATGAGCAGTTCTTC. Translating it yields CASSLALSVNEQFF. Complete variable domain (other parts from reference TRBV7-2 and TRBJ2-1): GAGVSQSPSNKVTEKGKDVELRCDPISGHTALYWYRQSLGQGLEFLIYFQGNSAPDKSGLPSDRFSAERTGGSVSTLTIQRTQQEDSAVYLCASSLALSVNEQFFGPGTRLTVL.

This clonotype was found many times. The chain has TRBV5-1 and TRBJ2-3, with no clear D. Germline lookup yields CDR1 SGHRS and CDR2 YFSETQ. V lost 0 bases to trimming and J lost 8 bases, with 4 bases between them. The CDR3 has 11 amino acids. In DNA form, the CDR3 reads TGCGCCAGCAGCTTGGACGGTACGCAGTATTTT. Its protein product is CASSLDGTQYF.

There are many counts of this clonotype. The V and J genes are TRBV24-1 and TRBJ1-2, with a tentative D call TRBD1 (6 bases). CDR1 is KGHDR, CDR2 SFDVKD, per germline. V was trimmed by 3 bases and J by 2 bases, leaving 12 bases between them. The CDR3 is 15 amino acids. CDR3 nucleotide sequence: TGTGCCACCAGTGATACGGGACACCCCAACTATGGCTACACCTTC. Its translation is CATSDTGHPNYGYTF.

This clonotype was seen repeatedly, ten times or more. This chain joins TRBV29-1 and TRBJ1-2; D is perhaps TRBD1 (5 bases). This CDR3 has 13 residues. The germline V gene encodes CDR1 SQVTM and CDR2 ANQGSEA. V was clipped by 7 bases and J by 7 bases, with 19 bases between them. Here the CDR3 reads CSGDTGTAGGYTF. The CDR3, as DNA: TGCAGCGGCGATACCGGGACGGCAGGTGGCTACACCTTC.

CDR3 bases: TGTGCCACCAGCAAGGCCTTACAGGCGACCCAAGAGACCCAGTACTTC. This gives the protein CATSKALQATQETQYF. This chain joins TRBV15 and TRBJ2-5; D is possibly TRBD1 (5 bases). With 4 bases removed from V and 1 base from J, the gap between germline ends came to 16 bases. This CDR3 is built from 16 residues. Per the germline V gene, CDR1 is LNHNV and CDR2 is YYDKDF (reference sequence).

This clonotype appeared many times. CDR3 in amino acids: CASSLVADYEQYF. CDR3 coding DNA: TGTGCCAGCAGCTTGGTCGCGGACTACGAGCAGTACTTC. The chain uses TRBV5-6 and TRBJ2-7; no definite D call. V lost 0 bases, J lost 3 bases, and 7 bases lay in between. Germline V gene data show CDR1 as SGHDT and CDR2 as YYEEEE. The CDR3 sequence is 13 residues long.

This clonotype was counted only a few times. The CDR3 sequence is CASSQDIMIAGANTGELFF. CDR3 nucleotide sequence: TGTGCCAGCAGCCAAGATATTATGATAGCGGGGGCGAACACCGGGGAGCTGTTTTTT. V gene TRBV3-1 combines with J gene TRBJ2-2; 9 bases are a match to TRBD2. CDR1 and CDR2 from the germline V gene are LGHDT and YNNKEL (reference sequence). After removal of 0 bases from V and 0 bases from J, the junction contained 8 bases not matched to a gene. The CDR3 sequence is 19 residues long.

This clonotype was detected a few times. The genes are TRBV12-3 or TRBV12-4 and TRBJ1-1; D gene uncertain. There are 16 residues in the CDR3. V was shortened by 4 bases and J by 0 bases, with 15 bases between the two germline ends. The CDR3: CASSYQRPTVNTEAFF. CDR3 nucleotide sequence: TGTGCCAGCAGTTACCAAAGACCTACAGTGAACACTGAAGCTTTCTTT.

The V and J genes are TRBV20-1 and TRBJ1-3; 8 bases match TRBD1. Germline V lookup: CDR1 DFQATT, CDR2 SNEGSKA (reference sequence). With V trimmed by 3 bases and J by 0 bases, 1 base remained unmatched. CDR3 length: 14 residues. Here the CDR3 DNA reads TGCAGTGCTAGTCAGGGGGCCTCTGGAAACACCATATATTTT. It specifies CSASQGASGNTIYF.

Many counts were recorded for this clonotype. V gene TRBV7-8 combines with J gene TRBJ2-3; 13 positions match TRBD2. Per germline, CDR1 SGHVS and CDR2 FQNEAQ. The CDR3 totals 20 residues. V lost 3 bases, J lost 2 bases, and 14 bases stayed unmatched. The CDR3 DNA reads TGTGCCAGCAGCTTTCGTCACGGACTAGCGGGGGCCCGACTCACAGATACGCAGTATTTT. Residues: CASSFRHGLAGARLTDTQYF. The whole variable domain, filled in from reference TRBV7-8 and TRBJ2-3, reads GAGVSQSPRYKVAKRGQDVALRCDPISGHVSLFWYQQALGQGPEFLTYFQNEAQLDKSGLPSDRFFAERPEGSVSTLKIQRTQQEDSAVYLCASSFRHGLAGARLTDTQYFGPGTRLTVL.

This clonotype came up a few times. The V call is TRBV4-3, the J call TRBJ2-3; D gene unclear. The V end lost 1 base, the J end lost 2 bases, and 7 bases lay between the germline ends. Germline V gene lookup returns CDR1 LGHNA and CDR2 YSLEER. The CDR3 length is 14 residues. The CDR3 DNA follows: TGCGCCAGCAGCCAAGTAAGCTACACAGATACGCAGTATTTT. Its translation is CASSQVSYTDTQYF.

This clonotype was seen only a few times. The chain employs TRBV4-1 and TRBJ2-7; D gene unclear. V lost 1 base and J 11 bases, leaving 15 bases between the germline ends. This CDR3 comprises 13 residues. The germline V gene encodes CDR1 MGHRA and CDR2 YSYEKL. The CDR3, as DNA: TGCGCCAGCAGCCAAGTGTATAGAGGAGAGAAGTACTTC. It encodes CASSQVYRGEKYF.

This clonotype showed up just a few times. The CDR3: CASSQGESGVYEQYV. The CDR3 coding sequence is TGTGCCAGCAGCCAAGGGGAAAGTGGGGTATACGAGCAGTACGTC. The genes are TRBV14 and TRBJ2-7; unclear D gene. This CDR3 contains 15 residues. CDR1 is SGHDN and CDR2 is FVKESK in the germline V gene. V was cut by 1 base and J by 4 bases, with 14 bases left in between.

The chain carries TRBV7-6 and TRBJ1-5, with D possibly matching TRBD1 (5 bases). The V end was cut by 1 base, the J end by 0 bases, with 19 bases between. CDR3 size: 19 residues. The germline V gene encodes CDR1 SGHVS and CDR2 FNYEAQ. The CDR3 is CASSLEAGQIIYSNQPQHF. CDR3 bases: TGTGCCAGCAGCTTAGAGGCGGGGCAGATCATATATAGCAATCAGCCCCAGCATTTT.

This clonotype was detected a few times. The V and J genes are TRBV7-2 and TRBJ1-4; 9 positions match TRBD1. The CDR3 consists of 12 residues. In germline, CDR1 is SGHTA, CDR2 FQGNSA. V lost 4 bases, J lost 11 bases, and 2 bases stayed unmatched. The CDR3 nucleotides read TGTGCCAGCAGCTCCGACAGGGGGAAACTGTTTTTT. Its protein is CASSSDRGKLFF.

This clonotype appeared a few times. V and J are TRBV10-2 and TRBJ2-2; no firm D call. CDR3 length: 16 amino acids. Trimming cost V 4 bases and J 0 bases, with 12 bases left between them. Germline V gene data show CDR1 as WSHSY and CDR2 as SAAADI. In DNA, the CDR3 is TGCGCCAGCAGTGTCGAGACACCCGCGAACACCGGGGAGCTGTTTTTT. Translation gives CASSVETPANTGELFF.

The chain links TRBV4-2 to TRBJ2-1, with 7 nucleotides matching TRBD2. V lost 0 bases and J lost 7; bases outside the gene matches: 9. This CDR3 has 16 residues. Germline V gene lookup returns CDR1 LGHNA and CDR2 YNFKEQ. CDR3 in amino acids: CASSQDFGGGRNEQFF. CDR3 sequence (DNA): TGTGCCAGCAGCCAAGATTTTGGGGGGGGAAGAAATGAGCAGTTCTTC.

The chain recombines TRBV7-9 with TRBJ2-3; weak D call: TRBD2 (7 bases). Germline loops: CDR1 SEHNR, CDR2 FQNEAQ (reference sequence). V gave up 8 bases and J gave up 7 bases, with 19 bases separating them. This CDR3 contains 14 residues. CDR3 residues: CASLGGARPNTQYF. CDR3 DNA sequence: TGTGCCAGCTTGGGGGGGGCCCGGCCGAATACGCAGTATTTT.

This clonotype has at least ten counts. The chain links TRBV20-1 to TRBJ2-4, with D uncertain. The CDR3 spans 13 residues. Germline V gene lookup returns CDR1 DFQATT and CDR2 SNEGSKA (reference sequence). Deletions cut 3 bases from V and 0 bases from J, with 6 bases between. The CDR3 region is CSASDLAKNIQYF. The CDR3 DNA sequence: TGCAGTGCTAGTGACCTAGCCAAAAACATTCAGTACTTC.

This clonotype was seen ten or more times. The chain links TRBV28 to TRBJ2-2, with a possible D match to TRBD1 (6 bases). Germline V CDR1 and CDR2: MDHEN, SYDVKM. Trimming pared 6 bases from V and 6 bases from J, leaving 11 bases between. This CDR3 is built from 13 residues. CDR3 nucleotides: TGTGCCAGCAGCCGACAGGTGCCCGGGGAGCTGTTTTTT. Translating gives CASSRQVPGELFF. Variable domain in full (rest from reference TRBV28 and TRBJ2-2): DVKVTQSSRYLVKRTGEKVFLECVQDMDHENMFWYRQDPGLGLRLIYFSYDVKMKEKGDIPEGYSVSREKKERFSLILESASTNQTSMYLCASSRQVPGELFFGEGSRLTVL.

In its sample, this clonotype was seen a few times. The chain uses TRBV27 and TRBJ1-5; 9 nucleotides agree with TRBD1. Germline V gene sequence: CDR1 MNHEY, CDR2 SMNVEV (reference sequence). This CDR3 contains 16 residues. Trimming cost V 4 bases and J 6 bases; bases outside gene matches: 10. CDR3 region: CASSSSPGQGGQPQHF. The DNA of the CDR3 is TGTGCCAGCAGTTCCTCCCCGGGACAGGGAGGTCAGCCCCAGCATTTT.